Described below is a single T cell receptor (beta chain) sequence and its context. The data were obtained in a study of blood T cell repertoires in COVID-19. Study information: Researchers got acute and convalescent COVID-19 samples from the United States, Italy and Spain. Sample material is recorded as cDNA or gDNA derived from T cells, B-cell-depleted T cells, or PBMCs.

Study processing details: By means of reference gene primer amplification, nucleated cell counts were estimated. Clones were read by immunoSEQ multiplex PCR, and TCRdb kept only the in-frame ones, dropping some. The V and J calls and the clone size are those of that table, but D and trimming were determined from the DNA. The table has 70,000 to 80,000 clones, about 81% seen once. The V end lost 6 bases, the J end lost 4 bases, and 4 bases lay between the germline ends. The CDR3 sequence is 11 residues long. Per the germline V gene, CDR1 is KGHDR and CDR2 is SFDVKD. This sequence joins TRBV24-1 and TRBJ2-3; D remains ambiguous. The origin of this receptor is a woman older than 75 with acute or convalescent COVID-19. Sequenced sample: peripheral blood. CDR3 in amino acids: CATSTSDTQYF. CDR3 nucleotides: TGTGCCACCAGTACATCAGATACGCAGTATTTT.